The 18 T cell receptor beta chains below come from one sample, sequenced in a study of blood T cell repertoires in COVID-19. The method was immunoSEQ multiplex PCR; TCRdb's version includes in-frame clones alone and lacks a portion of them. The table shows hundreds of thousands of clones, with approximately 88% occurring only once. Input material: peripheral blood. These receptors were collected from a man aged 55 to 70 who had recovered from COVID-19.

The V and J genes are TRBV27 and TRBJ2-1; TRBD2 matches 7 bases. CDR3 size: 14 residues. From germline, CDR1 is MNHEY and CDR2 SMNVEV (reference sequence). The J segment lost 0 bases and the V segment lost 7 bases, leaving 3 bases of the junction unmatched. In DNA, the CDR3 is TGTGCCAGCACGGGGGGAAGCTCCTACAATGAGCAGTTCTTC. Amino acids: CASTGGSSYNEQFF.

The chain recombines TRBV19 with TRBJ2-5, with D maybe TRBD1 (5 bases). CDR1 and CDR2 from the germline V gene are LNHDA and SQIVND (reference sequence). The CDR3 length is 14 residues. Trimming shortened V by 5 bases and J by 3 bases, and 13 bases separated the two germline ends. The CDR3 is CASSSGSNKETQYF. Here the CDR3 DNA reads TGTGCCAGTAGTTCAGGGTCCAATAAAGAGACCCAGTACTTC.

This chain links TRBV11-1 with TRBJ2-7; D is possibly TRBD2 (5 bases). The CDR3 extends over 14 amino acids. Germline CDR1 is SGHAT and CDR2 is FQDESV (reference sequence). V lost 5 bases and J lost 6, with 17 bases in between. The CDR3 sequence: CASSRQTSWGEQYF. The CDR3 nucleotides are TGTGCCAGCAGCCGCCAAACTAGTTGGGGCGAGCAGTACTTC.

The chain combines TRBV7-8 with TRBJ1-1; perhaps TRBD1 as D (5 bases). There are 13 residues in the CDR3. Germline assignment: CDR1 SGHVS and CDR2 FQNEAQ. The germline V and J ends were trimmed by 0 bases and 8 bases, with 10 bases remaining between them. The CDR3 DNA follows: TGTGCCAGCAGCTTAGCGGGGGGGTCAGAAGCTTTCTTT. It is translated as CASSLAGGSEAFF.

The chain employs TRBV7-9 and TRBJ1-1, with TRBD1 identical over 10 bases. The V gene end was trimmed by 5 bases and the J gene end by 5 bases; junction bases not matched to a gene: 8. CDR3 length equals 15 residues. Per germline, CDR1 SEHNR and CDR2 FQNEAQ (reference sequence). The CDR3 bases are TGTGCCAGCAGCACTCGAGGGACAGGGGTAACTGAAGCTTTCTTT. Protein product: CASSTRGTGVTEAFF.

The CDR3 DNA reads as TGTGCCAGCAGTGACCTAGCGGGGGGCCCCAGGTTCTTC. Translating gives CASSDLAGGPRFF. The chain links TRBV2 to TRBJ2-1, with TRBD2 matching 11 bases. The germline gives CDR1 SNHLY, CDR2 FYNNEI. CDR3 length equals 13 residues. The V gene end was trimmed by 3 bases and the J gene end by 15 bases; junction bases not matched to a gene: 7.

The chain uses TRBV28 and TRBJ1-2, with 10 bases matching TRBD1. The germline V gene has CDR1 MDHEN and CDR2 SYDVKM. The trim removed 5 bases at V and 8 bases at J, leaving 11 bases unmatched. There are 15 residues in the CDR3. This chain's CDR3 is CASSRPGTGVRGYTF. In DNA, the CDR3 is TGTGCCAGCAGTCGCCCCGGGACAGGGGTCAGAGGCTACACCTTC.

The chain recombines TRBV11-2 with TRBJ2-3; TRBD1 is a possible D gene (6 bases). The CDR3 is made up of 15 amino acids. Germline V gives CDR1 SGHAT, CDR2 FQNNGV. Trimming took 5 bases from V and 0 from J, leaving 12 bases between them. The CDR3 loop reads CASSQTTGSTDTQYF. The CDR3 region has the DNA TGTGCCAGCAGCCAGACAACAGGGAGCACAGATACGCAGTATTTT.

This chain connects TRBV4-2 to TRBJ1-6, with D unclear. The CDR3 length is 14 residues. Trimming pared 5 bases from V and 6 bases from J, leaving 11 bases between. Germline V gives CDR1 LGHNA, CDR2 YNFKEQ. As DNA, the CDR3 is TGTGCCAGCAGCTCCGGGATTACTAATTCACCCCTCCACTTT. It specifies CASSSGITNSPLHF.

This clone was counted a single time. The J gene is TRBJ1-2, the V gene TRBV5-6; TRBD1 might be the D (5 bases). Germline V gene lookup returns CDR1 SGHDT and CDR2 YYEEEE. This CDR3 is built from 12 residues. The V gene lost 2 bases and the J gene lost 9 bases, with 11 bases spanning the gap. The CDR3 DNA reads TGTGCCAGCAGCTTTAAAAGGGGTAGCTACACCTTC. Translated, it gives CASSFKRGSYTF.

The chain has TRBV28 and TRBJ2-1; TRBD2 is a possible D gene (5 bases). CDR3 length: 15 amino acids. V was pared by 7 bases and J by 5 bases, with 18 bases between. Germline V gene lookup returns CDR1 MDHEN and CDR2 SYDVKM. CDR3 bases: TGTGCCAGCAACTTCGGACTGCCCGGGGACAATGAGCAGTTCTTC. Protein: CASNFGLPGDNEQFF.

This rearrangement joins TRBV7-2 to TRBJ2-3; D not certain. CDR3 length: 14 residues. Germline CDR1 reads SGHTA; CDR2 reads FQGNSA. The ends were cut back, 0 bases at V and 3 bases at J, with 7 bases in the middle. The DNA for the CDR3 is TGTGCCAGCAGCTTAGCGGGCCTTACAGATACGCAGTATTTT. Translated, it gives CASSLAGLTDTQYF. The variable domain in full, with the rest retrieved from reference TRBV7-2 and TRBJ2-3, is GAGVSQSPSNKVTEKGKDVELRCDPISGHTALYWYRQSLGQGLEFLIYFQGNSAPDKSGLPSDRFSAERTGGSVSTLTIQRTQQEDSAVYLCASSLAGLTDTQYFGPGTRLTVL.

J is TRBJ1-2 and V is TRBV12-5; D is undetermined. V lost 0 bases to trimming and J lost 0 bases, with 5 bases between them. Per germline, CDR1 LGHNT and CDR2 FRNRAP. The CDR3 runs to 14 residues. CDR3 bases: TGTGCTAGTGGTTTGGTACGGTCTAACTATGGCTACACCTTC. This sequence encodes CASGLVRSNYGYTF. The full variable domain, with the rest looked up from reference TRBV12-5 and TRBJ1-2, is DARVTQTPRHKVTEMGQEVTMRCQPILGHNTVFWYRQTMMQGLELLAYFRNRAPLDDSGMPKDRFSAEMPDATLATLKIQPSEPRDSAVYFCASGLVRSNYGYTFGSGTRLTVV.

The chain recombines TRBV10-3 with TRBJ1-1, with D possibly TRBD1 on 6 matching bases. Germline V gene lookup returns CDR1 ENHRY and CDR2 SYGVKD. The CDR3 consists of 14 residues. Trimming took 2 bases from V and 2 from J, leaving 9 bases between them. In DNA form, the CDR3 reads TGTGCCATCAGTGAGCAGGGGCTCAACACTGAAGCTTTCTTT. Its protein is CAISEQGLNTEAFF.

V and J are TRBV10-3 and TRBJ1-3, with TRBD1 matching 8 bases. The CDR3 totals 13 residues. Germline assignment: CDR1 ENHRY and CDR2 SYGVKD. Trimming at V came to 10 bases and at J to 0 bases, leaving 2 bases not matched to a gene. CDR3 coding DNA: TGTGCCACCGGACAGGGCTCTGGAAACACCATATATTTT. Translating it yields CATGQGSGNTIYF.

The chain uses TRBV18 and TRBJ2-1, with 11 nucleotides matching TRBD2. The CDR3 spans 18 residues. Germline CDR1 KGHSH, CDR2 LQKENI. V shed 6 bases and J 3 bases; nucleotides not matched to a gene: 13. The CDR3 sequence is CASSKLPTSGKDYNEQFF. The CDR3 nucleotides are TGTGCCAGCTCCAAGCTTCCGACTAGCGGGAAAGACTACAATGAGCAGTTCTTC.

CDR3 protein: CSVGGQMNTEAFF. The CDR3 DNA reads as TGCAGCGTTGGAGGGCAAATGAACACTGAAGCTTTCTTT. This chain uses TRBV29-1 with TRBJ1-1; D is undetermined. The CDR3 contains 13 residues. Between the trimmed V and J ends, which lost 4 bases and 0 bases, there was a span of 9 bases. Germline CDR1 reads SQVTM; CDR2 reads ANQGSEA.

This chain connects TRBV7-9 to TRBJ2-7; D unresolved. V lost 1 base to trimming and J lost 7 bases, with 11 bases between them. The CDR3 totals 13 residues. Per germline, CDR1 SEHNR and CDR2 FQNEAQ (reference sequence). This CDR3 reads CASSLDPSVEQYF. In DNA form, the CDR3 reads TGTGCCAGCAGCTTAGATCCGAGCGTTGAGCAGTACTTC.